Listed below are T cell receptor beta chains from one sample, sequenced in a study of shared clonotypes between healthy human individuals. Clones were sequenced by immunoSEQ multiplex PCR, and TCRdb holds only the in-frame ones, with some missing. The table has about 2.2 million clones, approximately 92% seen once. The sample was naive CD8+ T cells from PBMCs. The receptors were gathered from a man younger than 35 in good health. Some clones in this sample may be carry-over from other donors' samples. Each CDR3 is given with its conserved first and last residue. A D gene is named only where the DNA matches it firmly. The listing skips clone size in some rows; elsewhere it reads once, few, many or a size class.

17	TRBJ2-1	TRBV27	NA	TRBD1	TGTGCCAGCAGTTTACTACCCAGCAGGGGGACCTACAATGAGCAGTTCTTC	CASSLLPSRGTYNEQFF
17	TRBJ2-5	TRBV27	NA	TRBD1	TGTGCCAGCCATACTACCGGGACAGGGTCTCCTCAAGAGACCCAGTACTTC	CASHTTGTGSPQETQYF
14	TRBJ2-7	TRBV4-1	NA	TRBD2	TGCGCCAGCAGCCATCACGGACTAGCGCTCGAGCAGTACTTC	CASSHHGLALEQYF
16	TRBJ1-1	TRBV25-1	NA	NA	TGTGCCAGCAGTGAATATAGTTACCGGGAGGGCACTGAAGCTTTCTTT	CASSEYSYREGTEAFF
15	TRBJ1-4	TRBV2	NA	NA	TGTGCCAGCAGTGTCGGGTCAGGGCGACGGGAAAAACTGTTTTTT	CASSVGSGRREKLFF
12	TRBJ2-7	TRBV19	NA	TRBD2	TGTGCCAGTCGGGCCGGCGGGGGCGAGCAGTACTTC	CASRAGGGEQYF
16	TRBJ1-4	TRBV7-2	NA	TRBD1	TGTGCCAGCAGCTCGAGGACGGGAGGGGACAGTGAAAAACTGTTTTTT	CASSSRTGGDSEKLFF
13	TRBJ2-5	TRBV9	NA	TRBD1	TGTGCCAGCAGCGGGACAGGGGGCAGGACCCAGTACTTC	CASSGTGGRTQYF
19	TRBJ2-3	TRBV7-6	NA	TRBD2	TGTGCCAGCAGCTCCCCTAGCGGGATAGTTTCTGAGGAGGCAGATACGCAGTATTTT	CASSSPSGIVSEEADTQYF
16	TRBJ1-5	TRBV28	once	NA	TGTGCCAGCAGTTTCCCCGCCGTTTATAGCAATCAGCCCCAGCATTTT	CASSFPAVYSNQPQHF
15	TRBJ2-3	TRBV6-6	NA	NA	TGTGCCAGCAGTTATTGGCACTTTAGCACAGATACGCAGTATTTT	CASSYWHFSTDTQYF
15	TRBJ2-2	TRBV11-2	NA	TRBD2	TGTGCCAGCAGCTACGGACTAGCGGGAACCGGGGAGCTGTTTTTT	CASSYGLAGTGELFF
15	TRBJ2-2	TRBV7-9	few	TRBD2	TGTGCCAGCAGCTTGAGCGGGAGAGGGACCGGGGAGCTGTTTTTT	CASSLSGRGTGELFF
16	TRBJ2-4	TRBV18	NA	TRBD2	TGTGCCAGCTCCTCGCCGCTAGCGGGAGCCAAAAACATTCAGTACTTC	CASSSPLAGAKNIQYF
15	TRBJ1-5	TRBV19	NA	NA	TGTGCCAGTAGTATAAAGGGACAAGGCAATCAGCCCCAGCATTTT	CASSIKGQGNQPQHF
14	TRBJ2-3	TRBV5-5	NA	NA	TGTGCCAGCAGTCGGGCGGCGGGCAGCGATACGCAGTATTTT	CASSRAAGSDTQYF
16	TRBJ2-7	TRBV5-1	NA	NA	TGCGCCAGCAGCTGGGGAGACAGAATCACATCCTACGAGCAGTACTTC	CASSWGDRITSYEQYF
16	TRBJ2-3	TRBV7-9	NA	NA	TGTGCCAGCAGCTTTGGGGCGGAGGGTCCCCCAGATACGCAGTATTTT	CASSFGAEGPPDTQYF
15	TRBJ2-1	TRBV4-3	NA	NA	TGCGCCAGCAGCCAAGACCCGGGAGTTGACGATGAGCAGTTCTTC	CASSQDPGVDDEQFF
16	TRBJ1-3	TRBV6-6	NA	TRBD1	TGTGCCAGCATAATGGACAGGTCTTACTCTGGAAACACCATATATTTT	CASIMDRSYSGNTIYF
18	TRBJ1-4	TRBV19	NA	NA	TGTGCCAGTACCTTCCTTCGTGACGGCGGACCCTCTAATGAAAAACTGTTTTTT	CASTFLRDGGPSNEKLFF
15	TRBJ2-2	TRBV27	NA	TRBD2	TGTGCCAGCAATCAGCGGGAGGGCGTTAACGGGGAGCTGTTTTTT	CASNQREGVNGELFF
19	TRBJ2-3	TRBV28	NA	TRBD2	TGTGCCAGCAGCCGCTTGACACTAGCGAGTGGGTATAGCACAGATACGCAGTATTTT	CASSRLTLASGYSTDTQYF
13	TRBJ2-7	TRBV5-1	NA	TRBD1	TGCGCCAGCAGCCTAGCAGGGGGCACCGAGCAGTACTTC	CASSLAGGTEQYF
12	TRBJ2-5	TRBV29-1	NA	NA	TGCAGCGTTGAGGCTGAGACAGGACACCAGTACTTC	CSVEAETGHQYF
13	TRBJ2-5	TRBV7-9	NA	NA	TGTGCCAGCAGCTTAGAATACGAGGAGACCCAGTACTTC	CASSLEYEETQYF
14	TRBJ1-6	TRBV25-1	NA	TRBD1	TGTGCCAGCAGTGTTCGACAGGGCTATTCACCCCTCCACTTT	CASSVRQGYSPLHF
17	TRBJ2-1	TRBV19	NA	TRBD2	TGTGCCAGTAGTATCGAAAGGGGGACTAGCGGAGCTAATTCGCAGTTCTTC	CASSIERGTSGANSQFF
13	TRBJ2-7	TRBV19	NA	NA	TGTGCCAGTAGCTCCGACCCAAAAGACGAGCAGTACTTC	CASSSDPKDEQYF